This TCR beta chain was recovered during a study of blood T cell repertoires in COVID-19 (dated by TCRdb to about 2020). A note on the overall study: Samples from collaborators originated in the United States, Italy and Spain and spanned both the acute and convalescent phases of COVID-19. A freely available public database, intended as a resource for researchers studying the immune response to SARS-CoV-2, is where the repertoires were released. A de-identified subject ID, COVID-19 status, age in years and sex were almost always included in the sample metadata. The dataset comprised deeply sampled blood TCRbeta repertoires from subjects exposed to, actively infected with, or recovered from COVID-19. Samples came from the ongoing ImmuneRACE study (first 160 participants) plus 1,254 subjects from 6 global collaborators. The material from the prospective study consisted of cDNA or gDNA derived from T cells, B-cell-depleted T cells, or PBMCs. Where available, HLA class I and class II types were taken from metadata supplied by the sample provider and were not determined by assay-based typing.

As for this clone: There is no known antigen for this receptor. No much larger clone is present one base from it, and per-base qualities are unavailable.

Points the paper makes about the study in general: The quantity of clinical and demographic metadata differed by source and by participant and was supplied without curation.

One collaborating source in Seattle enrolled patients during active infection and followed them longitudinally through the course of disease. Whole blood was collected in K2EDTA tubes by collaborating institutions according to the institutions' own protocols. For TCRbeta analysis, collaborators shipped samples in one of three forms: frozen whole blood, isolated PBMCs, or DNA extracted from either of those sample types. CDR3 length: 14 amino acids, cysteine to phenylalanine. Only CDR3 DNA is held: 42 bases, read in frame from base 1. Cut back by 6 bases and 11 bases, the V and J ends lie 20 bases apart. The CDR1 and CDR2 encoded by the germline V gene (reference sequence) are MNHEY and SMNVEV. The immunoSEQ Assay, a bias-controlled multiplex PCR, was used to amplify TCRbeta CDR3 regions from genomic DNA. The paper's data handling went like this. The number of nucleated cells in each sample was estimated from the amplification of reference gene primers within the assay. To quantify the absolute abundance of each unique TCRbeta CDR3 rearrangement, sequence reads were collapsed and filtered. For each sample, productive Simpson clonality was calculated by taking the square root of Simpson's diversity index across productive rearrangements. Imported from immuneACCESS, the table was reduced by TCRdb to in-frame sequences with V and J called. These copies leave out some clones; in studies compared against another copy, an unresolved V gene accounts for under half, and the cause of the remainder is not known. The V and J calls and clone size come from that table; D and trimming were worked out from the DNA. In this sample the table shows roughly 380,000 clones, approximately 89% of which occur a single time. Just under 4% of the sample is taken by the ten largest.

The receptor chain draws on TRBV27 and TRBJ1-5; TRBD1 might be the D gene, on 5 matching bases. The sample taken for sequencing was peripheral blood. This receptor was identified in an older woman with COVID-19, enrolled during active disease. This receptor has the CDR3 CASSKGPGGGAQHF. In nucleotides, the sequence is TGTGCCAGCAGCAAGGGACCCGGTGGGGGGGCCCAGCATTTT.